Shown below are 27 T cell receptor beta chains from a single sample sequenced in a study of OX40 agonist ivuxolimab in advanced cancers. Sequencing used immunoSEQ multiplex PCR; TCRdb keeps in-frame clones, though not all of them. Found here are fewer than 60,000 clones, around 84% of them singletons; the top ten hold around 21%. This specimen was CD4+ or CD8+ T cells sorted from blood, taken in a trial of the OX40 agonist ivuxolimab. These receptors came from an adult with an advanced solid tumor such as melanoma, head and neck, liver or kidney cancer.

This chain links TRBV28 with TRBJ2-2; 7 bases map to TRBD2. Germline trimming cut 6 bases from V and 4 bases from J; bases unmatched to any gene: 8. CDR3 size: 15 residues. The germline V gene has CDR1 MDHEN and CDR2 SYDVKM. In DNA form, the CDR3 reads TGTGCCAGCAGCCCCGGGGGGACGGGCACCGGGGAGCTGTTTTTT. This translates into CASSPGGTGTGELFF.

This clone has a count of ten or more. V gene TRBV6-5 combines with J gene TRBJ2-1, with 8 bases fitting TRBD2. The CDR3 runs to 15 residues. The germline CDR1 and CDR2 sequences are MNHEY and SVGAGI. J was trimmed by 7 bases and V by 6 bases; bases with no gene match: 11. The CDR3: CASSTNGGAGNEQFF. The DNA of the CDR3 is TGTGCCAGCAGCACGAACGGGGGGGCAGGGAATGAGCAGTTCTTC.

The table lists this clone with a count of one. The chain employs TRBV28 and TRBJ2-5; 10 bases match TRBD2. CDR3 length: 15 amino acids. The V and J ends lost 2 bases and 5 bases, in that order; junction bases with no gene match: 5. Per germline, CDR1 MDHEN and CDR2 SYDVKM. The CDR3 sequence is CASSLASGGWETQYF. CDR3 DNA: TGTGCCAGCAGTTTAGCTAGCGGGGGATGGGAGACCCAGTACTTC.

The V and J genes are TRBV27 and TRBJ2-7, with 7 bases that match TRBD1. CDR3 size: 15 residues. Germline lookup yields CDR1 MNHEY and CDR2 SMNVEV (reference sequence). V dropped 6 bases and J dropped 1; count of bases not matched to a gene: 9. The CDR3 reads CASRLYVTGSYEQYV. CDR3 DNA: TGTGCCAGCAGGCTCTACGTGACAGGGTCCTACGAGCAGTACGTC.

The genes are TRBV30 and TRBJ2-7; perhaps TRBD2 as D (6 bases). Germline values: CDR1 GTSNPN, CDR2 SVGIG (reference sequence). The CDR3 has 12 residues. V lost 2 bases to trimming and J lost 4 bases, with 9 bases between them. This CDR3 reads CAWSPGVYEQYF. The CDR3 DNA sequence: TGTGCCTGGAGTCCGGGGGTTTACGAGCAGTACTTC.

The V call is TRBV7-2, the J call TRBJ2-1; D perhaps matches TRBD1 (6 bases). Germline V gene data show CDR1 as SGHTA and CDR2 as FQGNSA. Trimming stripped 5 bases from V and 0 bases from J, with 14 bases between. The CDR3 is 16 amino acids. The CDR3 loop is CASSEQGTNSYNEQFF. Here the CDR3 DNA reads TGTGCCAGCAGCGAACAGGGAACCAACTCCTACAATGAGCAGTTCTTC.

The chain links TRBV9 to TRBJ1-3; D gene ambiguous. Trimming took off 0 bases at V and 2 bases at J, with 9 bases between the two ends. In germline, CDR1 is SGDLS, CDR2 YYNGEE. This CDR3 region has 15 residues. Here the CDR3 DNA reads TGTGCCAGCAGCGTAGGGTGGGAAGCTGGAAACACCATATATTTT. The encoded protein is CASSVGWEAGNTIYF.

The V gene is TRBV9, the J gene TRBJ1-6; a weak D match, TRBD1 (5 bases). Germline loops: CDR1 SGDLS, CDR2 YYNGEE. The V end lost 4 bases, the J end lost 7 bases, and 9 bases lay between the germline ends. The length of the CDR3 is 13 residues. In DNA form, the CDR3 reads TGTGCCAGCAGCCCCGGGGGGAATTCACCCCTCCACTTT. As protein: CASSPGGNSPLHF.

The chain carries TRBV16 and TRBJ1-2; unclear D gene. The germline CDR1 and CDR2 sequences are KGHSY and FQNENV. V lost 0 bases to trimming and J lost 8 bases, with 10 bases between them. This CDR3 is 13 amino acids long. CDR3 DNA sequence: TGTGCCAGCAGCCAATCTAAGGCCGGAGGCTACACCTTC. Translating gives CASSQSKAGGYTF.

The chain employs TRBV4-1 and TRBJ1-1; D uncertain. CDR3 length: 15 amino acids. Trimming took 1 base from V and 0 from J, leaving 9 bases between them. The germline gives CDR1 MGHRA, CDR2 YSYEKL. The CDR3 coding sequence is TGCGCCAGCAGCCAAGGTCCGGATTTGAACACTGAAGCTTTCTTT. Translating gives CASSQGPDLNTEAFF.

V and J are TRBV6-6 and TRBJ2-7; D is perhaps TRBD2 (6 bases). This CDR3 contains 13 residues. CDR1 is MNHNY, CDR2 SVGAGI, per germline (reference sequence). CDR3 DNA: TGTGCCAGCAGTTCGGAGGGGCTCTACGGGCAGTACGTC. Amino acid sequence: CASSSEGLYGQYV.

This chain uses TRBV4-3 with TRBJ1-2; D is unresolved. CDR1 LGHNA and CDR2 YSLEER come from the germline V gene. This CDR3 contains 15 residues. The V end lost 0 bases, the J end lost 0 bases, and 8 bases lay between the germline ends. The CDR3 spells CASSQEAGSNYGYTF. DNA of the CDR3: TGCGCCAGCAGCCAAGAGGCCGGGTCTAACTATGGCTACACCTTC.

This chain connects TRBV19 to TRBJ1-5; 8 nucleotides match TRBD1. Trimming at V came to 3 bases and at J to 6 bases, leaving 13 bases not matched to a gene. There are 17 residues in the CDR3. Germline assignment: CDR1 LNHDA and CDR2 SQIVND (reference sequence). The CDR3 protein is CASSIWGRQGISQPQHF. The CDR3 nucleotides are TGTGCCAGTAGTATTTGGGGACGACAGGGGATCAGTCAGCCCCAGCATTTT.

The rearrangement links TRBV7-9 to TRBJ2-2; D assignment may be TRBD1 or TRBD2 (5 bases each). Per germline, CDR1 SEHNR and CDR2 FQNEAQ (reference sequence). The CDR3 has 16 amino acids. The V gene lost 1 base and the J gene lost 4 bases, with 13 bases spanning the gap. The CDR3 sequence is CASSLDPGSGTGELFF. CDR3 coding DNA: TGTGCCAGCAGCTTAGACCCAGGGAGCGGCACCGGGGAGCTGTTTTTT.

The chain joins TRBV19 to TRBJ2-1, with 9 bases matching TRBD2. This CDR3 has 17 residues. V lost 0 bases, J lost 5 bases, and 8 bases stayed unmatched. Germline V gene sequence: CDR1 LNHDA, CDR2 SQIVND (reference sequence). The DNA of the CDR3 is TGTGCCAGTAGTATAGATCCTCCGGGACTAGCTAACAATGAGCAGTTCTTC. This sequence encodes CASSIDPPGLANNEQFF.

V and J are TRBV5-4 and TRBJ2-3, with a tentative D call TRBD2 (7 bases). This CDR3 spans 15 amino acids. Trimming stripped 2 bases from V and 2 bases from J, with 12 bases between. Germline lookup yields CDR1 SGHNT and CDR2 YYREEE (reference sequence). The CDR3 reads CASSFGGGLTDTQYF. CDR3 bases: TGTGCCAGCAGCTTTGGGGGGGGGCTCACAGATACGCAGTATTTT.

This chain links TRBV4-1 with TRBJ2-1; 9 bases line up with TRBD1. V was clipped by 4 bases and J by 3 bases; unmatched bases: 10. The V gene's germline CDR1 is MGHRA and CDR2 YSYEKL. The CDR3 consists of 17 residues. DNA of the CDR3: TGCGCCAGCAGCCTCGGGACAGGGCAATTTAGCTACAATGAGCAGTTCTTC. Encoded protein: CASSLGTGQFSYNEQFF.

V is TRBV5-6 and J is TRBJ1-5; no clear D gene. Germline CDR1 reads SGHDT; CDR2 reads YYEEEE. V was pared by 1 base and J by 4 bases, with 6 bases between. The CDR3 has 13 residues. CDR3 sequence reads: CASSLSPNQPQHF. The CDR3 nucleotides are TGTGCCAGCAGCTTGTCACCTAATCAGCCCCAGCATTTT.

This clone was found a few times. This chain uses TRBV7-6 with TRBJ2-2; D ambiguous. V lost 5 bases, J lost 5 bases, and 9 bases lay in between. This CDR3 is built from 13 residues. Germline CDR1 is SGHVS and CDR2 is FNYEAQ. This CDR3 reads CASSLTRTGELFF. In nucleotides, the CDR3 is TGTGCCAGCAGCCTTACAAGGACCGGGGAGCTGTTTTTT.

The V call is TRBV5-5, the J call TRBJ2-3; TRBD1 matches 12 bases. This CDR3 contains 16 residues. Germline CDR1 SGHKS, CDR2 YYEKEE (reference sequence). The trim removed 0 bases at V and 4 bases at J, leaving 3 bases unmatched. The CDR3 protein is CASSLGDRGLADTQYF. The CDR3 DNA is TGTGCCAGCAGCTTGGGGGACAGGGGGCTGGCAGATACGCAGTATTTT.

Notes on this clone: Other nucleotide sequences from this sample produce the same CDR3. The genes are TRBV6-5 and TRBJ2-5, with no clear D. The CDR3 extends over 14 amino acids. Germline CDR1 reads MNHEY; CDR2 reads SVGAGI. V lost 2 bases, J lost 2 bases, and 9 bases lay in between. Here the CDR3 DNA reads TGTGCCAGCAGTTACGGTCGGATGCAAGAGACCCAGTACTTC. This translates into CASSYGRMQETQYF.

The chain couples TRBV6-5 to TRBJ1-5, with a possible D match to TRBD1 (6 bases). The germline gives CDR1 MNHEY, CDR2 SVGAGI. The CDR3 runs to 14 residues. V lost 4 bases and J lost 2, with 9 bases in between. The CDR3 DNA reads as TGTGCCAGCAGTTTATCAGGGGGCAATCAGCCCCAGCATTTT. Translation gives CASSLSGGNQPQHF.

The chain couples TRBV15 to TRBJ2-7; D is unresolved. Germline CDR1 and CDR2: LNHNV and YYDKDF (reference sequence). V was trimmed by 1 base and J by 3 bases, leaving 7 bases between them. The length of the CDR3 is 13 residues. This CDR3 reads CATSRGPFYEQYV. The CDR3 bases are TGTGCCACCAGCAGAGGTCCCTTCTACGAGCAGTACGTC.

The gene calls are TRBV11-3 and TRBJ2-1, with D perhaps matching TRBD1 or TRBD2 (5 bases each). Germline values: CDR1 SGHNT, CDR2 YENEEA. The V end was cut by 1 base, the J end by 2 bases, with 6 bases between. The CDR3 is made up of 14 amino acids. The CDR3 region is CASSLGDPYNEQFF. CDR3 DNA: TGTGCCAGCAGCTTAGGGGACCCCTACAATGAGCAGTTCTTC.

CDR3 DNA sequence: TGTGCCACCAGCAGAGAGGGGGACTATGGCTACACCTTC. Its translation is CATSREGDYGYTF. V gene TRBV15 combines with J gene TRBJ1-2; a possible D gene is TRBD1 (5 bases). Trimming removed 0 bases from V and 3 bases from J, with 5 bases in between. This CDR3 spans 13 amino acids. Germline V gene data show CDR1 as LNHNV and CDR2 as YYDKDF (reference sequence).

This rearrangement joins TRBV6-1 to TRBJ1-1; maybe TRBD1 (5 bases). Trimming removed 10 bases from V and 7 bases from J, with 22 bases in between. Germline V lookup: CDR1 MNHNS, CDR2 SASEGT. This CDR3 contains 14 residues. CDR3: CATQGVGGLVEAFF. CDR3 DNA sequence: TGTGCCACCCAGGGTGTGGGGGGACTGGTTGAAGCTTTCTTT.

V gene TRBV5-1 combines with J gene TRBJ1-5; D unresolved. CDR1 and CDR2 from the germline V gene are SGHRS and YFSETQ. Trimming took off 0 bases at V and 1 base at J, with 8 bases between the two ends. The CDR3 extends over 15 amino acids. The CDR3 sequence is CASSLGPGSNQPQHF. The CDR3 DNA reads as TGCGCCAGCAGCTTGGGCCCGGGAAGCAATCAGCCCCAGCATTTT.